Below are 21 T cell receptor beta chains sequenced from a single sample in a study of OX40 agonist ivuxolimab in advanced cancers. Sequencing used immunoSEQ multiplex PCR; TCRdb keeps in-frame clones, though not all of them. The repertoire holds tens of thousands of clones, with 88% as singletons. Material: CD4+ or CD8+ T cells sorted from blood, obtained in a trial of the OX40 agonist ivuxolimab. The receptors were sampled from an adult with an advanced solid tumor such as melanoma, head and neck, liver or kidney cancer.

The chain is built from TRBV9 and TRBJ2-6; D is possibly TRBD2 (5 bases). The germline CDR1 and CDR2 sequences are SGDLS and YYNGEE. Trimming pared 4 bases from V and 2 bases from J, leaving 16 bases between. The CDR3 spans 17 residues. Here the CDR3 DNA reads TGTGCCAGCAGCCGAGTAGGGAGAATGGCTGGGGCCAACGTCCTGACTTTC. Its translation is CASSRVGRMAGANVLTF.

This rearrangement joins TRBV2 to TRBJ1-2, with D perhaps matching TRBD1 (5 bases). Per the germline V gene, CDR1 is SNHLY and CDR2 is FYNNEI. This CDR3 region has 13 residues. V was pared by 4 bases and J by 2 bases, with 8 bases between. This CDR3 reads CASSGQMNYGYTF. DNA of the CDR3: TGTGCCAGCAGTGGACAGATGAACTATGGCTACACCTTC. Complete variable domain (other parts from reference TRBV2 and TRBJ1-2): EPEVTQTPSHQVTQMGQEVILRCVPISNHLYFYWYRQILGQKVEFLVSFYNNEISEKSEIFDDQFSVERPDGSNFTLKIRSTKLEDSAMYFCASSGQMNYGYTFGSGTRLTVV.

V gene TRBV10-3 combines with J gene TRBJ2-2; 7 bases fit TRBD1. After removal of 11 bases from V and 0 bases from J, the junction contained 3 bases not matched to a gene. The germline V gene encodes CDR1 ENHRY and CDR2 SYGVKD. The CDR3 contains 13 residues. The CDR3 spells CASGTANTGELFF. The CDR3 region has the DNA TGTGCCTCCGGGACAGCGAACACCGGGGAGCTGTTTTTT.

The rearrangement joins TRBV9 to TRBJ2-3; D unresolved. CDR1 is SGDLS, CDR2 YYNGEE, per germline. The CDR3 contains 15 residues. The ends were cut back, 0 bases at V and 2 bases at J, with 10 bases in the middle. Here the CDR3 DNA reads TGTGCCAGCAGCGTAGCCCAAGTCCACACAGATACGCAGTATTTT. Translation gives CASSVAQVHTDTQYF.

This clone was detected once. This rearrangement joins TRBV28 to TRBJ2-5, with TRBD1 matching over 8 bases. The length of the CDR3 is 13 residues. Germline CDR1 reads MDHEN; CDR2 reads SYDVKM. Losses at the gene ends were 11 bases for V and 11 bases for J; bases not matched to a gene: 16. CDR3 in DNA: TGTGCCTCAATACAGGGGGTTGGCAGGGAGCAGTACTTC. Encoded protein: CASIQGVGREQYF.

The chain has TRBV2 and TRBJ1-1, with D maybe TRBD1 (5 bases). This CDR3 spans 14 amino acids. Trimming cost V 6 bases and J 1 base, with 12 bases left between them. Germline CDR1 SNHLY, CDR2 FYNNEI. The CDR3 coding sequence is TGTGCCAGCAGGTATGGGGGTCCGAACACTGAAGCTTTCTTT. Its translation is CASRYGGPNTEAFF.

The chain has TRBV7-9 and TRBJ2-1; 9 bases line up with TRBD2. The germline V gene encodes CDR1 SEHNR and CDR2 FQNEAQ (reference sequence). J gave up 6 bases and V 5 bases, and 11 bases lay outside the gene matches. This CDR3 has 16 residues. The CDR3 loop reads CASSRWRGRAFNEQFF. CDR3 nucleotides: TGTGCCAGCAGCCGCTGGCGCGGGAGGGCGTTCAATGAGCAGTTCTTC. Filled out from reference TRBV7-9 and TRBJ2-1, the complete variable domain reads DTGVSQNPRHKITKRGQNVTFRCDPISEHNRLYWYRQTLGQGPEFLTYFQNEAQLEKSRLLSDRFSAERPKGSFSTLEIQRTEQGDSAMYLCASSRWRGRAFNEQFFGPGTRLTVL.

To note about this clone: The sample has other DNA sequences that encode this CDR3 too. The genes are TRBV10-3 and TRBJ2-7; no definite D call. This CDR3 has 11 residues. Trimming removed 0 bases from V and 7 bases from J, with 4 bases in between. Germline CDR1 is ENHRY and CDR2 is SYGVKD. In DNA, the CDR3 is TGTGCCATCAGTGAGTCGAGGGAGCAGTACTTC. It encodes CAISESREQYF.

The J gene is TRBJ2-1, the V gene TRBV6-5, with D possibly being TRBD1 (6 bases). The V gene lost 7 bases and the J gene lost 13 bases, with 20 bases spanning the gap. Germline assignment: CDR1 MNHEY and CDR2 SVGAGI. This CDR3 comprises 13 residues. The chain's CDR3 is CASKDSAGTDQFF. The CDR3 region has the DNA TGTGCCAGCAAGGACAGTGCCGGGACCGATCAGTTCTTC.

Here the CDR3 DNA reads TGTGCCAGCAGACCTACCAACTGGGGACAGAAAATCACTAACTATGGCTACACCTTC. Its translation is CASRPTNWGQKITNYGYTF. The V call is TRBV11-2, the J call TRBJ1-2, with 7 bases lining up with TRBD1. The CDR3 runs 19 residues. The germline V gene has CDR1 SGHAT and CDR2 FQNNGV. The J segment lost 0 bases and the V segment lost 6 bases, leaving 19 bases of the junction unmatched.

V gene TRBV7-9 combines with J gene TRBJ1-1, with D possibly TRBD1 on 5 matching bases. The V end lost 5 bases, the J end lost 4 bases, and 17 bases lay between the germline ends. CDR1 SEHNR and CDR2 FQNEAQ come from the germline V gene (reference sequence). The CDR3 has 15 residues. The CDR3 spells CASSRAAEGFTEAFF. For the CDR3, the DNA is TGTGCCAGCAGCCGCGCGGCGGAGGGGTTCACTGAAGCTTTCTTT.

The gene calls are TRBV30 and TRBJ2-2; either TRBD1 or TRBD2 may fit D (6 bases each). Germline-derived CDR1 and CDR2 are GTSNPN and SVGIG (reference sequence). The CDR3 totals 14 residues. The V end lost 5 bases, the J end lost 8 bases, and 18 bases lay between the germline ends. In DNA form, the CDR3 reads TGTGCCTGGCTCCGGAGGGGGGAATCAGGGGAGCTGTTTTTT. Its translation: CAWLRRGESGELFF.

The chain couples TRBV25-1 to TRBJ2-7, with 7 nucleotides matching TRBD1. CDR1 MGHDK and CDR2 SYGVNS come from the germline V gene. V gave up 8 bases and J gave up 6 bases; unmatched junction bases: 16. CDR3 length equals 15 residues. The CDR3 DNA follows: TGTGCCAGCCGAAAGACAGGGCAAGGAGTAGCCGAGCAGTACTTC. The encoded protein is CASRKTGQGVAEQYF.

This sequence joins TRBV25-1 and TRBJ1-4, with TRBD1 as a possible D gene (5 bases). Germline assignment: CDR1 MGHDK and CDR2 SYGVNS. The CDR3 is made up of 13 amino acids. Deletions cut 6 bases from V and 4 bases from J, with 9 bases between. The CDR3 bases are TGTGCCAGCAGGAGACAGATTAATGAAAAACTGTTTTTT. Its protein product is CASRRQINEKLFF.

The chain couples TRBV13 to TRBJ2-7; possibly TRBD2 for D (6 bases). V shed 0 bases and J shed 2 bases, with 11 bases lying between them. CDR3 length equals 15 residues. Germline CDR1 PRHDT, CDR2 FYEKMQ (reference sequence). This CDR3 reads CASSLGGSPPYEQYF. The CDR3 DNA reads as TGTGCCAGCAGCTTAGGCGGGAGCCCCCCCTACGAGCAGTACTTC.

This clone was seen once. V gene TRBV2 combines with J gene TRBJ1-1; no definite D call. The V gene lost 3 bases and the J gene lost 1 base, with 12 bases spanning the gap. In germline, CDR1 is SNHLY, CDR2 FYNNEI. This CDR3 has 15 amino acids. For the CDR3, the DNA is TGTGCCAGCAGTGAGAACGGCCAGCCGAACACTGAAGCTTTCTTT. Encoded protein: CASSENGQPNTEAFF.

This clone came up once. V gene TRBV11-2 combines with J gene TRBJ2-1; no firm D call. V was shortened by 0 bases and J by 5 bases, with 11 bases between the two germline ends. This CDR3 has 15 residues. Germline CDR1 SGHAT, CDR2 FQNNGV. For the CDR3, the DNA is TGTGCCAGCAGCTTAGATCGTGGCCAGAACAATGAGCAGTTCTTC. Protein: CASSLDRGQNNEQFF.

With respect to this clone: Other DNA sequences within the sample encode an identical CDR3. The CDR3 DNA follows: TGTGCCAGCAGCCCAACCCCTAGCGGGAGGTACACGGATACGCAGTATTTT. This codes for CASSPTPSGRYTDTQYF. The chain carries TRBV11-3 and TRBJ2-3, with 11 bases that match TRBD2. CDR3 length equals 17 residues. The ends lost 5 bases at V and 6 bases at J; junction bases unmatched: 13. Germline assignment: CDR1 SGHNT and CDR2 YENEEA.

The chain has TRBV5-6 and TRBJ2-7, with 10 bases that match TRBD1. Trimming at V came to 4 bases and at J to 5 bases, leaving 6 bases not matched to a gene. Germline CDR1 reads SGHDT; CDR2 reads YYEEEE. The CDR3 is made up of 14 amino acids. The CDR3 region is CASSLGQGVDEQYF. The CDR3 DNA is TGTGCCAGCAGCCTAGGACAGGGGGTAGACGAGCAGTACTTC. Full variable domain (rest looked up from reference TRBV5-6 and TRBJ2-7): DAGVTQSPTHLIKTRGQQVTLRCSPKSGHDTVSWYQQALGQGPQFIFQYYEEEERQRGNFPDRFSGHQFPNYSSELNVNALLLGDSALYLCASSLGQGVDEQYFGPGTRLTVT.

This chain joins TRBV10-1 and TRBJ1-4, with D maybe TRBD1 (5 bases). Germline CDR1 and CDR2: WNHNN and SYGVQD (reference sequence). Trimming took off 6 bases at V and 8 bases at J, with 16 bases between the two ends. CDR3 length: 14 residues. CDR3 nucleotide sequence: TGCGCCAGCAGCCCGGGGCAGGAGCCCGAAAAACTGTTTTTT. Translation gives CASSPGQEPEKLFF.

This clone occurred once. The chain couples TRBV5-1 to TRBJ2-2, with 9 positions matching TRBD1. The germline V gene has CDR1 SGHRS and CDR2 YFSETQ. V lost 5 bases, J lost 3 bases, and 2 bases stayed unmatched. The CDR3 loop spans 14 amino acids. The CDR3 spells CASRGQGDTGELFF. CDR3 sequence (DNA): TGCGCCAGCAGGGGACAGGGCGACACCGGGGAGCTGTTTTTT.